This entry features one T cell receptor beta chain sequence. The antigen remains undetermined. This CDR3 is 18 amino acids long. The trim removed 2 bases at V and 7 bases at J, leaving 9 bases unmatched. The germline V gene encodes CDR1 SSHAT and CDR2 FNYEAQ (reference sequence). This specimen comes from a study of shared clonotypes between healthy human individuals. Replicate PCRs from sorted subsets contained around 200 ng DNA, which is tens of thousands of T cell genomes. Sequencing was performed with immunoSEQ multiplex PCR; in TCRdb, only in-frame clones are kept and a portion is missing. The sample carries about 680,000 clones, approximately 79% recorded once. Findings and limits, study-wide: Naive CD4 clonotypes overlapped across a handful of donors at about 5.2%.

Sequencing input: memory CD4+ T cells sorted from blood. Subset given: CD45RA-negative fraction. The clonotype was recovered from a woman aged 25 to 45 in good health. The chain joins TRBV7-7 to TRBJ2-2; 14 bases fit TRBD2. CDR3 amino acids: CASSLSLGLAGGIGELFF. The DNA of the CDR3 is TGTGCCAGCAGCTTATCCTTAGGACTAGCGGGAGGTATCGGGGAGCTGTTTTTT. The entire variable domain, with the rest obtained from reference TRBV7-7 and TRBJ2-2, is as follows: GAGVSQSPRYKVTKRGQDVTLRCDPISSHATLYWYQQALGQGPEFLTYFNYEAQPDKSGLPSDRFSAERPEGSISTLTIQRTEQRDSAMYRCASSLSLGLAGGIGELFFGEGSRLTVL.